A selection of T cell receptor beta chains follows, all from one sample in a study of CD8+ T cells in alopecia areata. Repertoires were generated with immunoSEQ multiplex PCR, while TCRdb's copy carries only in-frame clones and drops some. Of under 300,000 clones detected, about 68% appear once; the ten largest clones hold more than 0.95%. The sequencing used CD4+ T cells sorted from blood, collected at week 0. These receptors all come from a human donor with alopecia areata. Both conserved end residues are trimmed from each CDR3.

len: 12
v_gene: TRBV5-1
CDR3aa: ASSLGPVGQPQH

len: 17
v_gene: TRBV30
CDR3aa: AWSARSGQGRWSNQPQH

len: 11
v_gene: TRBV7-2
CDR3aa: ASSTHVSAGQY

len: 12
v_gene: TRBV5-1
CDR3aa: ASNLGSNTGELF

len: 11
v_gene: TRBV30
CDR3aa: AWSVRSSYEQY

len: 12
v_gene: TRBV2
CDR3aa: ASSERARGETQY

len: 12
v_gene: TRBV30
CDR3aa: AWSVSRDNSPLH

len: 12
v_gene: TRBV9
CDR3aa: ASSVGDRNYGYT

len: 11
v_gene: TRBV11-2
CDR3aa: ASSFGGADTQY

len: 13
v_gene: TRBV6-5
CDR3aa: ASSPRGQGVEGYT

len: 10
v_gene: TRBV29-1
CDR3aa: SVAGARDTQY

len: 10
v_gene: TRBV29-1
CDR3aa: SVLTGTDTQY

len: 15
v_gene: TRBV4-1
CDR3aa: ASSQDLLMGHYYGYT

len: 14
v_gene: TRBV7-8
CDR3aa: ASSLTQGSSYNEQF

len: 10
v_gene: TRBV9
CDR3aa: ASSVVSDTQY

len: 13
v_gene: TRBV7-3
CDR3aa: ASSTSGGKYNEQF

len: 12
v_gene: TRBV5-4
CDR3aa: ASSLEAGTDTQY

len: 12
v_gene: TRBV30
CDR3aa: AWRTGASNQPQH

len: 12
v_gene: TRBV29-1
CDR3aa: SVVEGARPSEQY

len: 12
v_gene: TRBV5-1
CDR3aa: ASSSQGTGNTIY

len: 11
v_gene: TRBV5-1
CDR3aa: ASSFEDLGTQY

len: 11
v_gene: TRBV29-1
CDR3aa: SVVQDYNYGYT

len: 13
v_gene: TRBV5-1
CDR3aa: ASSLGSSGANVLT

len: 11
v_gene: TRBV27
CDR3aa: ASTDSSYNEQF

len: 14
v_gene: TRBV27
CDR3aa: ASSYAPGRPQETQY

len: 10
v_gene: TRBV5-1
CDR3aa: ASSVDSYEQY

len: 10
v_gene: TRBV2
CDR3aa: ASSEQVETQY

len: 14
v_gene: TRBV18
CDR3aa: ASSRDSTLAKNIQY

len: 12
v_gene: TRBV29-1
CDR3aa: SVSNRDIGNTIY

len: 13
v_gene: TRBV4-1
CDR3aa: ASSHRARGHNEQF

len: 13
v_gene: TRBV6-5
CDR3aa: ASSLLGGLKETQY

len: 16
v_gene: TRBV4-1
CDR3aa: ASSQFGTSGGVTDTQY

len: 13
v_gene: TRBV6-5
CDR3aa: ASSYSIGGFSPLH

len: 11
v_gene: TRBV9
CDR3aa: ASSRGGAGELF

len: 10
v_gene: TRBV2
CDR3aa: ASREGAYGYT

len: 8
v_gene: TRBV29-1
CDR3aa: SAEDGGYT

len: 14
v_gene: TRBV4-1
CDR3aa: ASSPVIAGFRETQY

len: 12
v_gene: TRBV7-2
CDR3aa: ASSLKGLVSEQY

len: 12
v_gene: TRBV29-1
CDR3aa: SVGPGGSSYEQY

len: 10
v_gene: TRBV29-1
CDR3aa: SVEAGLYGYT

len: 15
v_gene: TRBV5-1
CDR3aa: ASSLPTSGGWIETQY

len: 13
v_gene: TRBV2
CDR3aa: ASSVRGNPPGELF

len: 14
v_gene: TRBV7-6
CDR3aa: ASSPIRGGGIDTQY

len: 13
v_gene: TRBV30
CDR3aa: AHIPRGIVRYGYT

len: 12
v_gene: TRBV14
CDR3aa: ASSPGQGFVGYT

len: 9
v_gene: TRBV29-1
CDR3aa: SGLVGGEQF

len: 13
v_gene: TRBV11-2
CDR3aa: ASRPTGGKYNEQF

len: 11
v_gene: TRBV29-1
CDR3aa: SVRQGVNTEAF

len: 11
v_gene: TRBV6-5
CDR3aa: ASSYSSHQPQH

len: 11
v_gene: TRBV7-2
CDR3aa: ASSSYGNQPQH

len: 9
v_gene: TRBV30
CDR3aa: AWREDIAAF

len: 14
v_gene: TRBV5-6
CDR3aa: ASSSTGTSGEETQY

len: 13
v_gene: TRBV29-1
CDR3aa: SGRTGGGMNTEAF

len: 13
v_gene: TRBV30
CDR3aa: AWRGDGGPNQPQH

len: 13
v_gene: TRBV9
CDR3aa: ASSEPGTMSSPLH

len: 12
v_gene: TRBV15
CDR3aa: ATSPRAGGGRAF

len: 11
v_gene: TRBV5-1
CDR3aa: ASSLAHTDTQY

len: 11
v_gene: TRBV5-1
CDR3aa: ASSDGRQETQY

len: 10
v_gene: TRBV2
CDR3aa: ASSVHNTEAF